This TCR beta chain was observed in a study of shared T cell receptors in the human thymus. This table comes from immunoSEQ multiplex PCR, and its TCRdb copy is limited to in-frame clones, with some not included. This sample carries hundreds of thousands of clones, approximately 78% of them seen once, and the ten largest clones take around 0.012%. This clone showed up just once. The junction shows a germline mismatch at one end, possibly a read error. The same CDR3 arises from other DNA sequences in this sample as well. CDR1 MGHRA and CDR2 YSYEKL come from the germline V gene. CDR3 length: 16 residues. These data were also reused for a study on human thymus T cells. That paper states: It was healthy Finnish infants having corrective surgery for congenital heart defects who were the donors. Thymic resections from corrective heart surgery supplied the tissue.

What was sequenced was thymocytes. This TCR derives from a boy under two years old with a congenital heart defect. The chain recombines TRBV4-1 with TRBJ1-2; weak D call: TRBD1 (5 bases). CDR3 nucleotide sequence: TGCGCCAGCAGTCAAGATTACCCGGGAGGGGACTATGGCTACACCTTC. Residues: CASSQDYPGGDYGYTF.